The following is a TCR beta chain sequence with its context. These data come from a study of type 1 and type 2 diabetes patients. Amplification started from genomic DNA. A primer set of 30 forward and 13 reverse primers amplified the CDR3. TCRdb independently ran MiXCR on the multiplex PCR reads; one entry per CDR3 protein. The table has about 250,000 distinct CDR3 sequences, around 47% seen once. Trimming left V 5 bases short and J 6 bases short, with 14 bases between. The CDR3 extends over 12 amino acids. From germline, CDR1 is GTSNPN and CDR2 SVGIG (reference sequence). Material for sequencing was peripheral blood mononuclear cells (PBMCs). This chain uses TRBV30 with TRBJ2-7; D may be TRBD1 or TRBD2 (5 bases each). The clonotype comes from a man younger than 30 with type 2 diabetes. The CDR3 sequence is CAWSWLRGEQYF. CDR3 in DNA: TGTGCCTGGTCCTGGTTGAGGGGCGAGCAGTACTTC.